This entry lists 9 T cell receptor beta chains sequenced from one sample in a study of lymphopenia after photon versus proton radiotherapy. This table comes from immunoSEQ multiplex PCR, and its TCRdb copy is limited to in-frame clones, with some not included. Of approximately 30,000 clones in the sample, over 75% were seen once. The material was peripheral blood, obtained from a patient treated with photon-based radiotherapy. The receptors here all came from a man between 45 and 60 years old with gastric cancer.

V and J are TRBV10-1 and TRBJ1-1; no clear D gene. Germline CDR1 and CDR2: WNHNN and SYGVQD (reference sequence). The CDR3 sequence is 13 residues long. Trimming left V 2 bases short and J 1 base short, with 5 bases between. CDR3 DNA sequence: TGCGCCAGCAGTGAGCAATGGAACACTGAAGCTTTCTTT. It translates to CASSEQWNTEAFF.

The rearrangement links TRBV7-9 to TRBJ2-7; no clear D. With 6 bases removed from V and 0 bases from J, the gap between germline ends came to 12 bases. The germline CDR1 and CDR2 sequences are SEHNR and FQNEAQ (reference sequence). The CDR3 loop spans 14 amino acids. The CDR3 loop is CASRGSLTSYEQYF. CDR3 DNA: TGTGCCAGCAGGGGTTCCTTAACCTCCTACGAGCAGTACTTC.

This chain connects TRBV7-3 to TRBJ2-4; D might be TRBD1 or TRBD2, each matching 5 bases. In germline, CDR1 is SGHTA, CDR2 FQGTGA. The CDR3 is 14 residues long. V was pared by 1 base and J by 8 bases, with 12 bases between. CDR3 sequence (DNA): TGTGCCAGCAGCTTAAGAGGGGATATAGACATTCAGTACTTC. Amino acid sequence: CASSLRGDIDIQYF.

V usage is TRBV7-9 and J usage is TRBJ1-6; D call uncertain. CDR3 size: 13 residues. Germline V gene sequence: CDR1 SEHNR, CDR2 FQNEAQ (reference sequence). V shed 5 bases and J shed 5 bases, with 7 bases lying between them. CDR3 DNA sequence: TGTGCCAGCAGCGCGGGTAATAATTCACCCCTCCACTTT. This sequence encodes CASSAGNNSPLHF. Full variable domain (missing parts from reference TRBV7-9 and TRBJ1-6): DTGVSQNPRHKITKRGQNVTFRCDPISEHNRLYWYRQTLGQGPEFLTYFQNEAQLEKSRLLSDRFSAERPKGSFSTLEIQRTEQGDSAMYLCASSAGNNSPLHFGNGTRLTVT.

The chain links TRBV11-1 to TRBJ2-3; TRBD2 matches 12 bases. V lost 4 bases to trimming and J lost 3 bases; unmatched junction nucleotides: 2. The CDR3 sequence is 15 residues long. CDR1 and CDR2 from the germline V gene are SGHAT and FQDESV (reference sequence). The CDR3 reads CASSSGTSGTDTQYF. The CDR3 DNA is TGTGCCAGCAGCTCCGGGACTAGCGGGACAGATACGCAGTATTTT.

The rearrangement joins TRBV7-2 to TRBJ2-1; D is tentatively TRBD1 or TRBD2 (5 bases each). Germline values: CDR1 SGHTA, CDR2 FQGNSA. Trimming shortened V by 8 bases and J by 6 bases, and 11 bases separated the two germline ends. This CDR3 has 12 amino acids. CDR3 region: CASRDPSNEQFF. CDR3 DNA sequence: TGTGCCAGCCGGGACCCTTCCAATGAGCAGTTCTTC.

This chain joins TRBV7-2 and TRBJ2-3, with 9 nucleotides matching TRBD1. V lost 4 bases and J lost 1; bases outside the gene matches: 3. The V gene's germline CDR1 is SGHTA and CDR2 FQGNSA. The CDR3 totals 15 residues. The CDR3 DNA reads as TGTGCCAGCAGCTCAAGACAGGGGGGCACAGATACGCAGTATTTT. Translating it yields CASSSRQGGTDTQYF.

This chain joins TRBV5-1 and TRBJ2-5; D tentatively reads TRBD1 or TRBD2 (6 bases each). The CDR3 covers 14 residues. Germline CDR1 SGHRS, CDR2 YFSETQ. Trimming pared 4 bases from V and 5 bases from J, leaving 15 bases between. This chain's CDR3 is CASSPTGGGETQYF. CDR3 bases: TGCGCCAGCAGCCCGACAGGTGGAGGGGAGACCCAGTACTTC.

CDR3 nucleotide sequence: TGTGCCAGCAGCGTAGAGGGGTATGGCACTGAAGCTTTCTTT. Translation: CASSVEGYGTEAFF. V gene TRBV9 combines with J gene TRBJ1-1, with D possibly matching TRBD1 (5 bases). CDR3 size: 14 residues. CDR1 is SGDLS, CDR2 YYNGEE, per germline. Trimming stripped 0 bases from V and 4 bases from J, with 10 bases between.